This entry describes one TCR beta chain. The junction does not match germline at one end; this may be a read error. CDR3 length equals 13 residues. CDR1 is SSHAT and CDR2 is FNYEAQ in the germline V gene (reference sequence). These data originate in a study of T cells in Graves' hyperthyroidism and ophthalmopathy. RNA transcripts yielded amplified TCR beta CDR3 regions. RT-PCR in the first round (using the HTBI primer set) targeted the TCR CDR3. TCRdb ran MiXCR on the multiplex PCR reads and lists one entry per CDR3 protein. This sample has fewer than 450,000 distinct CDR3 sequences, with about 16% found just once.

This TCR derives from a woman aged 60-75 years with Graves' ophthalmopathy. The specimen sequenced was blood. This sequence joins TRBV7-7 and TRBJ2-1, with 8 bases identical to TRBD2. DNA for the CDR3: TGTGCTAGCAGCTTAGAAAGCGGGAGTGAGCAGTTCTTC. Its protein is CASSLESGSEQFF. The full variable domain, with the rest looked up from reference TRBV7-7 and TRBJ2-1, is GAGVSQSPRYKVTKRGQDVTLRCDPISSHATLYWYQQALGQGPEFLTYFNYEAQPDKSGLPSDRFSAERPEGSISTLTIQRTEQRDSAMYRCASSLESGSEQFFGPGTRLTVL.